This TCR beta chain was observed in a study of blood T cell repertoires in COVID-19. Background on the study: Samples representing acute and convalescent COVID-19 were sourced from the United States, Italy and Spain.

CDR1 is SQVTM and CDR2 is ANQGSEA in the germline V gene. This CDR3 is built from 13 residues. V was cut by 4 bases and J by 9 bases, with 16 bases left in between. All recovered Cohort 3 donors got two negative PCRs, got clearance, or saw symptom resolution. Clones were read by immunoSEQ multiplex PCR, and TCRdb kept only the in-frame ones, dropping some. The sample gives about 200,000 clones, roughly four fifths of which show up once; about 15% is in the top ten. The sequenced material came from PBMCs or T cells enriched from blood (not recorded which). The receptor's source is a man aged 35-49 years who had recovered from COVID-19. The genes are TRBV29-1 and TRBJ2-1; D perhaps matches TRBD2 (6 bases). The CDR3 nucleotides read TGCAGCGTTGCCCCAGGGAGGAGGAGTGAGCAGTTCTTC. It codes for CSVAPGRRSEQFF.